The T cell receptor beta chain under discussion was sequenced for a study of T cells in Graves' hyperthyroidism and ophthalmopathy. There were TCR beta CDR3 regions amplified from RNA transcripts. With the HTBI primer set, the TCR CDR3 went through a first round of RT-PCR. TCRdb re-analysed the multiplex PCR reads in MiXCR, keeping a single row per CDR3 protein. The data contain roughly 600,000 distinct CDR3 sequences, more than 12% of them singletons. V lost 8 bases, J lost 2 bases, and 13 bases lay in between. CDR3 size: 13 residues. Germline V gene data show CDR1 as MNHEY and CDR2 as SMNVEV (reference sequence). In this sample, this clonotype turned up many times.

The V call is TRBV27, the J call TRBJ2-7, with D perhaps TRBD1 (7 bases). The source of this sequence is a woman between 50 and 59 years old with Graves' ophthalmopathy. The sample comprised blood. The CDR3 is CASARDSTYEQYF. In nucleotides, the CDR3 is TGTGCCAGCGCGCGGGACAGCACCTACGAGCAGTACTTC.